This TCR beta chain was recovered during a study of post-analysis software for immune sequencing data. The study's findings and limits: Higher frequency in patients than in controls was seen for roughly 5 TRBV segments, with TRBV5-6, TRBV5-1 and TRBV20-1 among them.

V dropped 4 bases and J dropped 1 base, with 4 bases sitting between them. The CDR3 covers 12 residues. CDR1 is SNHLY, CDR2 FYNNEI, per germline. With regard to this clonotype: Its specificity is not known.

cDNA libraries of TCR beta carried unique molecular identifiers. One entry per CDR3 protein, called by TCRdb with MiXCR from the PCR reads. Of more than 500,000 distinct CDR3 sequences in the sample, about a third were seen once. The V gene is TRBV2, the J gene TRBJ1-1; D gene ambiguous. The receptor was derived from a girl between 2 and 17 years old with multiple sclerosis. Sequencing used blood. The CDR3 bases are TGTGCCAGCAGTGCAGAGAACACTGAAGCTTTCTTT. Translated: CASSAENTEAFF.